This is a list of T cell receptor beta chains from one sample in a study of human T cells and chemical hapten exposure. Via MiXCR, TCRdb re-called the RACE reads, giving one row per CDR3 protein. The sample includes fewer than 80,000 distinct CDR3 sequences, approximately 10% seen only once; the top ten take 2% to 3%. The sample was whole blood, taken in connection with sensitization to the hapten diphenylcyclopropenone (DPC). The receptor source for this set is a woman in her 30s with alopecia areata. Some clones in this sample may be carry-over from other donors' samples. CDR3s include the opening cysteine and the closing phenylalanine or tryptophan. The listing skips clone size in some rows; elsewhere it reads once, few, many or a size class.

clone size: many
V gene: TRBV11-2
CDR3 protein: CASSRSGSGANTGELFF

clone size: NA
V gene: TRBV7-9
CDR3 protein: CASSLGTNQPQHF

clone size: few
V gene: TRBV6-1
CDR3 protein: CASLPSGQAFYEQYF

clone size: NA
V gene: TRBV2
CDR3 protein: CASRRDTEAFF

clone size: many
V gene: TRBV5-5
CDR3 protein: CASSSQTGTNEKLFF

clone size: few
V gene: TRBV18
CDR3 protein: CASSSQTATDTQYF

clone size: many
V gene: TRBV7-3
CDR3 protein: CASSPDRKQGKAFF

clone size: NA
V gene: TRBV3-1
CDR3 protein: CASSPYRGVAEAFF

clone size: many
V gene: TRBV30
CDR3 protein: CAWSYGRRAVEQYF

clone size: many
V gene: TRBV19
CDR3 protein: CASRQAGETQYF

clone size: many
V gene: TRBV2
CDR3 protein: CASSERGYNEQFF

clone size: many
V gene: TRBV4-2
CDR3 protein: CASSQDRLAGETQYF

clone size: once
V gene: TRBV3-1
CDR3 protein: CASSQSPSGVQNTQYF

clone size: few
V gene: TRBV14
CDR3 protein: CASSQFNEQFF

clone size: many
V gene: TRBV30
CDR3 protein: CAWSRGVTEAFF

clone size: few
V gene: TRBV7-2
CDR3 protein: CASSLVGQGAGQPQHF

clone size: NA
V gene: TRBV11-2
CDR3 protein: CASSPRQSNNEQFF

clone size: few
V gene: TRBV5-1
CDR3 protein: CASSLGVAEDGYTF

clone size: many
V gene: TRBV12-3/TRBV12-4
CDR3 protein: CASSSLQGQADTQYF

clone size: few
V gene: TRBV28
CDR3 protein: CASRDAAAAETQYF

clone size: NA
V gene: TRBV4-2
CDR3 protein: CASSHKDSGRLEAFF

clone size: NA
V gene: TRBV5-1
CDR3 protein: CASSPVKGRYEQYF